The sequence of this T cell receptor beta chain was determined in a study of blood T cell repertoires in COVID-19. The repertoire was sequenced with immunoSEQ multiplex PCR; TCRdb's copy has only in-frame clones and lacks some. This table has about 170,000 clones, just under 85% appearing once. The germline V gene encodes CDR1 KGHSH and CDR2 LQKENI. The CDR3 extends over 16 amino acids. Trimming removed 3 bases from V and 1 base from J; junction bases left unmatched: 2. The receptor's source is a woman of 80 years or more with COVID-19, enrolled during active disease. The sequenced sample was peripheral blood. The gene calls are TRBV18 and TRBJ2-3; TRBD2 matches 12 bases. The CDR3 reads CASSPRLAGGTDTQYF. CDR3 bases: TGTGCCAGCTCACCCAGACTAGCGGGGGGCACAGATACGCAGTATTTT.